This T cell receptor (beta chain) was profiled in a study of memory CD4+ T cells and cytomegalovirus serostatus. Study in general: Healthy Belgian adult donors included about 10 CMV-positive and 24 CMV-negative people. Study-wide findings and caveats: Suggested: most of the CMV-linked TCR signature lies in CD4+ memory cells. About two fifths of the roughly 150 known CMV-associated TCRbeta sequences appeared in CD4+ memory.

Clones were sequenced by immunoSEQ multiplex PCR, and TCRdb holds only the in-frame ones, with some missing. The sample lists more than 50,000 clones, about 73% occurring once. Single viable CD3+CD4+CD8-CD45RO+ cells were sorted as the memory CD4+ T cells. After thawing, CD4+ T cells were positively selected. CDR3 length: 13 residues. The V gene's germline CDR1 is MNHNS and CDR2 SASEGT. Remarks on this clone: Its cognate antigen is unknown.

What was sequenced was memory CD4+ T cells from blood. J is TRBJ2-7 and V is TRBV6-1, with TRBD2 matching 11 bases. With the DNA end fitting TRBJ2-5 better, the J assignment may be wrong. The sequence was obtained from an adult in good health and CMV-seronegative. In DNA, the CDR3 is TGTGCCAGCAGTGATGGACTAGCGGGGACCCAGTACTTC. Protein: CASSDGLAGTQYF.